This section outlines one TCR beta chain sequence together with its context. It has no known antigen specificity. No qualities accompany the bases; no much larger clone lies one base away. For sequencing, an Illumina NovaSeq 6000 was employed. Using 5'RACE with constant-segment primers, TCRalpha and TCRbeta cDNA libraries were constructed, with sample barcodes and unique molecular identifiers added in the process. Trizol reagent was used to extract RNA from every sample. Library amplification was performed in two PCR steps, and a second sample barcode and Illumina TruSeq adapters were introduced in the second step. Sequencing of the libraries was done on an Illumina NovaSeq, producing 2 x 150 bp paired-end reads. The published analysis was carried out like this. The reads were demultiplexed and collapsed into UMI-guided consensus sequences using migec v1.2.7. Using mixcr v2.1.11, UMI consensuses were aligned to TRA and TRB V and J templates and then assembled into clonotypes. Clonotypes were classified as expanded or contracted when called significant by both edgeR and NoisET, with noise models trained on biological replicates. For edgeR calls, the cutoffs were a false discovery rate-adjusted p below 0.01 and a log2 fold-change threshold of 1. As an exploratory analysis of dynamics, max-normalized trajectories of the 1000 most abundant clonotypes were examined with PCA combined with hierarchical clustering. Each responding clone was given a CD4 or CD8 phenotype based on the CD4+ and CD8+ repertoires, which had been sequenced separately. Through fastp at Q25 and MiXCR, TCRdb rebuilt clones from the public reads, retaining in-frame beta chains. Every entry covers one CDR3 protein and lists the most common genes and DNA from its rows. None of the V and J calls come from the authors' own analysis; TCRdb made them. This sample gives about 560,000 distinct CDR3 sequences in total; over 15% of them show up just once. The ten largest clonotypes hold around 12% of the sample.

Ficoll-Paque density gradient centrifugation was used to isolate PBMCs. This specimen belongs to a study of T-cell memory formation after mild COVID-19 (dated by TCRdb to the early 2020s). With respect to the entire study: TCR sequence clusters from the two donors were largely donor specific. In two donors, T-cell clones that expanded and contracted after mild COVID-19 were followed by sequencing TCRalpha and TCRbeta repertoires longitudinally. Two young, previously healthy adult volunteers made up the cohort, one male and one female. Study-wide findings and limitations: Contracting CD4+ clones were located mainly in the CM and EM memory subsets, whereas CD8+ clones were found to be enriched in EMRA. Some responding clones were detected in pre-infection memory, suggesting pre-existing cross-reactive memory T cells joined the SARS-CoV-2 response. Clones contracting from day 15 to 85 had balanced CD4/CD8 phenotypes, while a second wave expanding from day 15 to 37 was biased towards CD4+. Whether the second-wave clones peaking on day 37 were SARS-CoV-2 specific was not confirmed. The study included only a couple of mild cases, and larger cohorts that include severe cases with pre-infection samples were judged to be necessary.

The CDR3 holds 15 amino acids from the cysteine to the phenylalanine. Of the read, only the CDR3 DNA is kept; its 45 bases are in frame from base 1. For CDR1 and CDR2, the germline V gene lists MNHEY and SVGEGT. A distance of 8 bases separates the germline ends of V and J, which lose 2 bases and 1 base respectively. The chain uses TRBV6-2 or TRBV6-3 and TRBJ2-2; a tentative D call is TRBD2 (6 bases match). Sequenced: PBMCs or a T cell subset sorted from them (not recorded which). This receptor was taken from an adult woman who had mild COVID-19 (a few samples of this study predate the infection). The sample titles of this study are shuffled in the database, so cell type and time point are left out; the donor was told from shared clones. CDR3 sequence: CASSYRSGNTGELFF. The bases are TGTGCCAGCAGTTACCGTAGCGGGAACACCGGGGAGCTGTTTTTT.